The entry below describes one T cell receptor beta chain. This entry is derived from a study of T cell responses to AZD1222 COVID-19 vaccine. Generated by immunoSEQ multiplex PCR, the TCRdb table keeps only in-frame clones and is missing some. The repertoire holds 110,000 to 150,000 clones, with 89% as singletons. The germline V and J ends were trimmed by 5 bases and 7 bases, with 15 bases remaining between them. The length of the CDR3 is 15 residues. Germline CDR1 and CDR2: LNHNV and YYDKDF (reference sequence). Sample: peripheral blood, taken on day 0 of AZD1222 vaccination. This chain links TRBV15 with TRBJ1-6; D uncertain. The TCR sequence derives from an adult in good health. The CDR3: CATSGAGRLNSPLHF. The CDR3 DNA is TGTGCCACCAGCGGAGCGGGGAGACTGAATTCACCCCTCCACTTT.